The subject of this entry is one T cell receptor (beta chain). V dropped 3 bases and J dropped 5; count of bases not matched to a gene: 11. CDR1 and CDR2 from the germline V gene are GTSNPN and SVGIG (reference sequence). The CDR3 length is 17 residues. This entry belongs to a study of long-term antiretroviral therapy in people with HIV. Survey level was the resolution at which the v3.0 immunoSEQ assay ran. The method was immunoSEQ multiplex PCR; TCRdb's version includes in-frame clones alone and lacks a portion of them. Of under 30,000 clones detected, roughly 85% appear once; the ten largest clones hold over 8.5%.

The TCR sequence derives from a man aged 18 to 30 with HIV. The chain recombines TRBV30 with TRBJ2-5, with 14 bases matching TRBD2. Sequences were derived from unsorted PBMCs, sampled 0.8 years before starting antiretroviral therapy. The CDR3 loop reads CAWRGVTSGGARETQYF. CDR3 nucleotides: TGTGCCTGGAGAGGGGTGACTAGCGGGGGGGCCCGGGAGACCCAGTACTTC.